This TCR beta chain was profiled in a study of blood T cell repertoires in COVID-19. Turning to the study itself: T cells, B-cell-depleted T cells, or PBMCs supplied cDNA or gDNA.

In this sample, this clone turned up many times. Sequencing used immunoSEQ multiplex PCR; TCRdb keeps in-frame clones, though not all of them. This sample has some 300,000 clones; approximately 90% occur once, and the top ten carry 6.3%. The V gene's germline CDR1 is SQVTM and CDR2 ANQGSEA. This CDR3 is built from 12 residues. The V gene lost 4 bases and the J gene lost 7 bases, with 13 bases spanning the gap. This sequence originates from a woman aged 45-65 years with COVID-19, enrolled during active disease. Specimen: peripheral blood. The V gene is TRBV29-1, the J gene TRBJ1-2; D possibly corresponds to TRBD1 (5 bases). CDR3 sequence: CSVGGGVSGYTF. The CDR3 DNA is TGCAGCGTTGGTGGGGGGGTTAGTGGCTACACCTTC.